The clone carrying this T cell receptor (beta chain) was found once. This sample is part of a study of cytotoxic CD8 clonotypes in ibrutinib-treated CLL. Trimming stripped 4 bases from V and 0 bases from J, with 18 bases between. The germline CDR1 and CDR2 sequences are GTSNPN and SVGIG (reference sequence). CDR3 length equals 16 residues. Data came from immunoSEQ multiplex PCR; TCRdb stores just in-frame clones and leaves some out. Here the sample spans just under 70,000 clones, 68% being singletons. V gene TRBV30 combines with J gene TRBJ1-1, with a possible D match to TRBD1 (5 bases). The specimen comprised PBMCs, sampled after 12 months of ibrutinib treatment. The origin of this receptor is a human donor with chronic lymphocytic leukemia. The CDR3 is CAWTLLGVSMNTEAFF. The CDR3 nucleotides read TGTGCCTGGACTTTACTGGGGGTATCCATGAACACTGAAGCTTTCTTT. Full variable domain (rest looked up from reference TRBV30 and TRBJ1-1): SQTIHQWPATLVQPVGSPLSLECTVEGTSNPNLYWYRQAAGRGLQLLFYSVGIGQISSEVPQNLSASRPQDRQFILSSKKLLLSDSGFYLCAWTLLGVSMNTEAFFGQGTRLTVV.